Following are 25 T cell receptor beta chains from one sample sequenced in a study of shared clonotypes between healthy human individuals. Generated by immunoSEQ multiplex PCR, the TCRdb table keeps only in-frame clones and is missing some. The sample lists millions of clones, around nine tenths seen once, with around 0.14% in the top ten. The sample taken for sequencing was naive CD4+ T cells sorted from blood. The subset here: CD45RA+ positively selected. The receptor source for this set is a man younger than 30 in good health.

V usage is TRBV7-2 and J usage is TRBJ2-1; D may be TRBD1 (5 bases). Germline CDR1 and CDR2: SGHTA and FQGNSA. This CDR3 is built from 13 residues. V was cut by 1 base and J by 9 bases, with 10 bases left in between. DNA of the CDR3: TGTGCCAGCAGCTTAGGAGGAAGGGGTGAGCAGTTCTTC. Amino acids: CASSLGGRGEQFF.

V and J are TRBV15 and TRBJ1-1; D is perhaps TRBD1 (6 bases). There are 16 residues in the CDR3. Germline V gene sequence: CDR1 LNHNV, CDR2 YYDKDF (reference sequence). V shed 0 bases and J shed 6 bases, with 17 bases lying between them. In DNA form, the CDR3 reads TGTGCCACCAGCAGAGATATTGCAGGGGCTGGGGCTGAAGCTTTCTTT. Residues: CATSRDIAGAGAEAFF.

Worth noting for this clone: This sample also contains other DNA sequences that code for the same CDR3. V and J are TRBV5-1 and TRBJ1-4; D might be TRBD1 (6 bases). This CDR3 contains 13 residues. Per germline, CDR1 SGHRS and CDR2 YFSETQ. V was shortened by 3 bases and J by 8 bases, with 11 bases between the two germline ends. Here the CDR3 reads CASSSQGGEKLFF. The CDR3 DNA reads TGCGCCAGCAGCTCACAGGGAGGGGAAAAACTGTTTTTT.

In regard to this clone: The sample holds other DNA sequences that translate to the same CDR3. The gene calls are TRBV9 and TRBJ1-1; D gene uncertain. Trimming left V 4 bases short and J 1 base short, with 8 bases between. CDR3 length equals 13 residues. Germline V gene sequence: CDR1 SGDLS, CDR2 YYNGEE. This CDR3 is CASSPRQNTEAFF. The CDR3 DNA follows: TGTGCCAGCAGCCCTCGACAGAACACTGAAGCTTTCTTT. Full variable domain (outside the CDR3, taken from reference TRBV9 and TRBJ1-1): DSGVTQTPKHLITATGQRVTLRCSPRSGDLSVYWYQQSLDQGLQFLIQYYNGEERAKGNILERFSAQQFPDLHSELNLSSLELGDSALYFCASSPRQNTEAFFGQGTRLTVV.

The chain combines TRBV28 with TRBJ1-2; 7 nucleotides align to TRBD1. This CDR3 has 13 amino acids. Germline lookup yields CDR1 MDHEN and CDR2 SYDVKM. V shed 4 bases, J shed 7 bases, and the junction held 6 bases outside the gene matches. In nucleotides, the CDR3 is TGTGCCAGCAGTTCGACAGGGCGGGGTGGCTACACCTTC. Translation gives CASSSTGRGGYTF.

The chain is built from TRBV19 and TRBJ1-5, with D unresolved. This CDR3 is 12 amino acids long. The V end lost 5 bases, the J end lost 6 bases, and 8 bases lay between the germline ends. Germline values: CDR1 LNHDA, CDR2 SQIVND (reference sequence). The CDR3 coding sequence is TGTGCCAGTAGTCCTTTGCTTCAGCCCCAGCATTTT. Protein product: CASSPLLQPQHF.

The CDR3 loop reads CAIRDVLAYEQYF. The DNA for the CDR3 is TGTGCCATCAGGGACGTCCTTGCCTACGAGCAGTACTTC. The chain recombines TRBV10-3 with TRBJ2-7; D gene unclear. The ends were cut back, 6 bases at V and 2 bases at J, with 11 bases in the middle. The CDR3 is made up of 13 amino acids. The V gene's germline CDR1 is ENHRY and CDR2 SYGVKD.

The chain has TRBV5-1 and TRBJ1-2; D perhaps matches TRBD1 (6 bases). The CDR3 consists of 14 residues. The V gene's germline CDR1 is SGHRS and CDR2 YFSETQ. Deletions cut 6 bases from V and 7 bases from J, with 19 bases between. CDR3 sequence: CASTNLQRGSGYTF. In DNA form, the CDR3 reads TGCGCCAGCACCAACCTTCAGAGGGGGAGTGGCTACACCTTC.

The chain carries TRBV5-5 and TRBJ1-1, with 7 bases lining up with TRBD1. V shed 4 bases and J 3 bases; nucleotides not matched to a gene: 9. Per the germline V gene, CDR1 is SGHKS and CDR2 is YYEKEE (reference sequence). The CDR3 totals 15 residues. The CDR3 protein is CASSGKTGQDTEAFF. The CDR3 region has the DNA TGTGCCAGCAGCGGGAAGACAGGGCAGGACACTGAAGCTTTCTTT.

V is TRBV19 and J is TRBJ1-6; perhaps TRBD1 as D (5 bases). From germline, CDR1 is LNHDA and CDR2 SQIVND (reference sequence). This CDR3 comprises 16 residues. V was shortened by 1 base and J by 10 bases, with 17 bases between the two germline ends. As DNA, the CDR3 is TGTGCCAGTAGTATAGGGGTAAGGGGAAGCGCATCACCCCTCCACTTT. Protein product: CASSIGVRGSASPLHF.

The chain has TRBV11-2 and TRBJ1-6, with D hard to call. Germline V lookup: CDR1 SGHAT, CDR2 FQNNGV. V was cut by 2 bases and J by 9 bases, with 11 bases left in between. This CDR3 region has 14 residues. CDR3 in amino acids: CASSLQITTSPLHF. The CDR3 DNA sequence: TGTGCCAGCAGCTTACAGATAACAACTTCACCCCTCCACTTT.

The chain combines TRBV6-5 with TRBJ1-2, with 7 bases aligning to TRBD1. This CDR3 region has 14 residues. V trimming: 5 bases; J trimming: 8 bases; junction bases outside the gene matches: 11. Germline CDR1 is MNHEY and CDR2 is SVGAGI. CDR3 sequence reads: CASSTETGSRGYTF. CDR3 sequence (DNA): TGTGCCAGCAGTACTGAGACAGGGTCGCGCGGCTACACCTTC.

The chain links TRBV5-1 to TRBJ2-5; tentatively, D is TRBD1 or TRBD2 (5 bases each). The CDR3 is 14 amino acids. Germline values: CDR1 SGHRS, CDR2 YFSETQ. The V gene lost 0 bases and the J gene lost 6 bases, with 12 bases spanning the gap. CDR3: CASSLDGTEKTQYF. DNA of the CDR3: TGCGCCAGCAGCTTGGATGGGACGGAAAAGACCCAGTACTTC.

The V call is TRBV6-1, the J call TRBJ1-3; D perhaps matches TRBD1 (6 bases). The CDR3 totals 16 residues. The germline V gene encodes CDR1 MNHNS and CDR2 SASEGT. V lost 3 bases, J lost 0 bases, and 12 bases lay in between. The CDR3 loop is CASSDGGLFSGNTIYF. In nucleotides, the CDR3 is TGTGCCAGCAGTGATGGGGGGCTTTTCTCTGGAAACACCATATATTTT.

The CDR3 nucleotides read TGTGCCAGCAACCCGGGTGGGAGGGAGCAGTACTTC. Encoded protein: CASNPGGREQYF. V usage is TRBV2 and J usage is TRBJ2-7, with D tentatively TRBD2 (6 bases). This CDR3 spans 12 amino acids. Germline V CDR1 and CDR2: SNHLY, FYNNEI. Trimming removed 7 bases from V and 7 bases from J, with 14 bases in between.

CDR3 nucleotide sequence: TGTGCCAGCAGCTTAATGTACGGGGAGGTATCACCCCTCCACTTT. Translation: CASSLMYGEVSPLHF. The genes are TRBV7-6 and TRBJ1-6, with D uncertain. Germline V lookup: CDR1 SGHVS, CDR2 FNYEAQ. The CDR3 extends over 15 amino acids. V lost 2 bases, J lost 10 bases, and 15 bases lay in between.

This sequence joins TRBV11-2 and TRBJ2-2, with 11 bases identical to TRBD2. The germline gives CDR1 SGHAT, CDR2 FQNNGV. V lost 3 bases to trimming and J lost 5 bases; unmatched junction nucleotides: 8. The CDR3 extends over 17 amino acids. The CDR3 sequence is CASSLSLAGGRTGELFF. The CDR3 nucleotides are TGTGCCAGCAGCTTGAGTCTAGCGGGGGGCCGGACCGGGGAGCTGTTTTTT.

The V gene is TRBV5-1, the J gene TRBJ2-5, with D unresolved. The CDR3 consists of 15 residues. Germline-derived CDR1 and CDR2 are SGHRS and YFSETQ. V dropped 1 base and J dropped 3 bases, with 13 bases sitting between them. The CDR3 reads CASSLSTRREETQYF. The CDR3 bases are TGCGCCAGCAGCTTGAGTACGCGTCGTGAAGAGACCCAGTACTTC.

This chain joins TRBV29-1 and TRBJ2-1, with TRBD2 matching over 13 bases. This CDR3 region has 15 residues. Germline trimming cut 5 bases from V and 7 bases from J; bases unmatched to any gene: 8. Germline values: CDR1 SQVTM, CDR2 ANQGSEA. In DNA form, the CDR3 reads TGCAGCGTTCGGAGAACTAGCGGGGGGGAAAATGAGCAGTTCTTC. It translates to CSVRRTSGGENEQFF.

This clone was counted between two and nine times. This chain joins TRBV20-1 and TRBJ1-1; the D is unclear. The CDR3 is 11 amino acids. V lost 6 bases and J lost 1, with 6 bases in between. CDR1 is DFQATT, CDR2 SNEGSKA, per germline (reference sequence). DNA of the CDR3: TGCAGTGCCCTCGCGAACACTGAAGCTTTCTTT. Translating gives CSALANTEAFF.

The gene calls are TRBV6-6 and TRBJ1-2; D not resolved. From germline, CDR1 is MNHNY and CDR2 SVGAGI (reference sequence). With 1 base removed from V and 4 bases from J, the gap between germline ends came to 7 bases. The CDR3 is 13 amino acids. The CDR3 region has the DNA TGTGCCAGCAGTTACTTCCAGAGCTATGGCTACACCTTC. This sequence encodes CASSYFQSYGYTF.

V and J are TRBV7-6 and TRBJ2-2; TRBD1 aligns across 7 bases. V dropped 5 bases and J dropped 0; count of bases not matched to a gene: 3. This CDR3 has 15 amino acids. Germline CDR1 SGHVS, CDR2 FNYEAQ. Written as DNA, the CDR3 is TGTGCCAGCAGCGGACAGGCCGCGAACACCGGGGAGCTGTTTTTT. The encoded protein is CASSGQAANTGELFF.

This chain uses TRBV2 with TRBJ1-1, with 7 bases lining up with TRBD1. CDR1 and CDR2 (germline): SNHLY, FYNNEI. Trimming removed 6 bases from V and 6 bases from J; junction bases left unmatched: 4. The CDR3 is made up of 12 amino acids. The CDR3, as DNA: TGTGCCAGCAGGACCACAGGGGCTGAAGCTTTCTTT. Translating it yields CASRTTGAEAFF. Combining the CDR3 with reference TRBV2 and TRBJ1-1 gives the whole variable domain EPEVTQTPSHQVTQMGQEVILRCVPISNHLYFYWYRQILGQKVEFLVSFYNNEISEKSEIFDDQFSVERPDGSNFTLKIRSTKLEDSAMYFCASRTTGAEAFFGQGTRLTVV.

The J gene is TRBJ1-5, the V gene TRBV2, with TRBD1 as a possible D gene (5 bases). Germline lookup yields CDR1 SNHLY and CDR2 FYNNEI. V was clipped by 0 bases and J by 5 bases, with 11 bases between them. The CDR3 is 15 amino acids. This CDR3 reads CASSEARGGDQPQHF. As DNA, the CDR3 is TGTGCCAGCAGTGAAGCGCGGGGAGGGGATCAGCCCCAGCATTTT.

The chain has TRBV10-3 and TRBJ1-5; D uncertain. The CDR3 has 17 residues. Between the trimmed V and J ends, which lost 0 bases and 4 bases, there was a span of 16 bases. CDR1 is ENHRY, CDR2 SYGVKD, per germline. Written as DNA, the CDR3 is TGTGCCATCAGTGAGTCTCAGGTTCGGGGAGGGAATCAGCCCCAGCATTTT. Translated, it gives CAISESQVRGGNQPQHF.